This is a list of T cell receptor beta chains from one sample in a study of T cells in Graves' hyperthyroidism and ophthalmopathy. TCRdb re-called the multiplex PCR reads through MiXCR, storing one row per CDR3 protein. The sample holds approximately 420,000 distinct CDR3 sequences, approximately 15% seen once. The sample comprised blood. These receptor sequences come from a woman in her twenties or thirties with Graves' hyperthyroidism. CDR3s include the opening cysteine and the closing phenylalanine or tryptophan. A D gene is named only where the DNA matches it firmly. A row's size may be missing; if present it is once, few, many or a size class.

TRBJ2-3 TRBV5-1 NA few CASSVSSGSITDTQYF TGCGCCAGCAGCGTGAGTAGCGGATCGATCACAGATACGCAGTATTTT
TRBJ2-7 TRBV2 TRBD2 many CASRTKAGGAYEQYF TGTGCCAGCAGAACAAAAGCGGGAGGGGCCTACGAGCAGTACTTC
TRBJ1-2 TRBV28 NA many CASSSGPPNYGYTF TGTGCCAGCAGTTCGGGACCCCCTAACTATGGCTACACCTTC
TRBJ2-2 TRBV4-2 NA few CASSRLIRDTGELFF TGTGCCAGCAGCCGCCTGATTCGGGACACCGGGGAGCTGTTTTTT
TRBJ1-3 TRBV30 NA many CAWSVSNSGNTIYF TGTGCCTGGAGTGTCAGTAACTCTGGAAACACCATATATTTT
TRBJ2-2 TRBV19 NA few CASSIDLVNTGELFF TGTGCCAGTAGTATAGACTTGGTGAACACCGGGGAGCTGTTTTTT
TRBJ2-1 TRBV20-1 NA many CSAPPRVGEQFF TGCAGTGCCCCCCCCAGGGTCGGTGAGCAGTTCTTC
TRBJ2-3 TRBV5-1 NA few CASSLARQADTDTQYF TGCGCCAGCAGCTTGGCCCGACAGGCAGACACAGATACGCAGTATTTT
TRBJ2-3 TRBV6-1 TRBD2 NA CASSASGRLDTQYF TGTGCCAGCAGTGCTAGCGGGAGATTAGATACGCAGTATTTT
TRBJ1-1 TRBV5-1 NA many CASRVQGNTEAFF TGCGCCAGCCGGGTACAGGGGAACACTGAAGCTTTCTTT
TRBJ2-1 TRBV10-3 TRBD2 NA CAISAGGLAGGENNEQFF TGTGCCATCAGTGCGGGGGGGCTAGCGGGAGGAGAAAACAATGAGCAGTTCTTC
TRBJ1-5 TRBV5-6 TRBD1 NA CASSSLRQGSNQPQHF TGTGCCAGCAGCTCCCTAAGACAGGGGAGCAATCAGCCCCAGCATTTT
TRBJ1-2 TRBV18 TRBD1 few CASSPAGTVVGYTF TGTGCCAGCTCACCAGCCGGGACAGTGGTCGGCTACACCTTC
TRBJ1-5 TRBV20-1 NA NA CSAVPRRQTNQPQHF TGCAGTGCCGTCCCAAGGAGACAGACCAATCAGCCCCAGCATTTT
TRBJ2-7 TRBV7-9 TRBD1 few CASSSKPTTGDGDEQYF TGTGCCAGCAGCTCCAAACCAACGACAGGGGACGGGGACGAGCAGTACTTC
TRBJ2-3 TRBV5-1 NA many CASSLASPHRDTQYF TGCGCCAGCAGCTTGGCAAGTCCCCACCGCGATACGCAGTATTTT
TRBJ2-2 TRBV20-1 NA NA CSAKGLPRGGELFF TGCAGTGCTAAAGGACTACCCCGTGGCGGGGAGCTGTTTTTT
TRBJ2-7 TRBV7-8 NA many CASSLSGWQYF TGTGCCAGCAGCTTATCAGGGTGGCAGTACTTC
TRBJ2-1 TRBV5-1 NA many CASSLEVPVNEQFF TGCGCCAGCAGCTTGGAGGTGCCGGTCAATGAGCAGTTCTTC
TRBJ2-2 TRBV24-1 NA NA CATSDAGAPNTGELFF TGTGCCACCAGTGATGCAGGGGCTCCGAACACCGGGGAGCTGTTTTTT
TRBJ1-1 TRBV5-4 NA NA CASSVGGSTEAFF TGTGCCAGCAGCGTGGGAGGGAGTACTGAAGCTTTCTTT
TRBJ1-2 TRBV27 NA many CASSFLGQQASYGYTF TGTGCCAGCAGTTTCCTCGGGCAGCAGGCCTCATATGGCTACACCTTC
TRBJ2-3 TRBV25-1 TRBD1 many CASSADRGADTQYF TGTGCCAGCAGTGCTGACAGGGGCGCAGATACGCAGTATTTT
TRBJ1-3 TRBV28 NA many CASSSYAAGSSGNTIYF TGTGCCAGCAGTTCTTACGCCGCCGGGAGCTCTGGAAACACCATATATTTT
TRBJ2-5 TRBV14 NA NA CASSQVAGGQETQYF TGTGCCAGCAGCCAAGTAGCTGGCGGCCAAGAGACCCAGTACTTC
TRBJ2-7 TRBV29-1 TRBD2 few CSVEGTSGASYEQYF TGCAGCGTTGAAGGGACTAGCGGGGCCTCCTACGAGCAGTACTTC
TRBJ2-1 TRBV15 TRBD2 NA CATSGLAGGAYNEQFF TGTGCCACCAGCGGACTAGCGGGAGGGGCCTACAATGAGCAGTTCTTC
TRBJ2-1 TRBV29-1 NA NA CSTRAGVHQFF TGCAGCACCAGGGCAGGGGTGCATCAGTTCTTC
TRBJ2-1 TRBV11-1 TRBD2 many CASSSRTSGHNEQFF TGTGCCAGCAGTTCTAGGACTAGCGGCCACAATGAGCAGTTCTTC
TRBJ2-1 TRBV7-3 TRBD2 NA CASSLLAGVGYNEQFF TGTGCCAGCAGCCTATTAGCGGGAGTTGGGTACAATGAGCAGTTCTTC
TRBJ1-5 TRBV7-2 NA many CASSLARGWDQPQHF TGTGCCAGCAGCTTAGCGAGGGGATGGGATCAGCCCCAGCATTTT
TRBJ1-1 TRBV30 TRBD1 many CAWSRQGGEAFF TGTGCCTGGAGTCGACAGGGAGGTGAAGCTTTCTTT
TRBJ2-7 TRBV5-1 NA many CASSLGGEVHEQYF TGCGCCAGCAGCTTGGGAGGGGAGGTCCACGAGCAGTACTTC
TRBJ2-5 TRBV20-1 TRBD1 many CSARGPRPGGETQYF TGCAGTGCCAGGGGGCCCAGACCTGGTGGGGAGACCCAGTACTTC
TRBJ2-5 TRBV9 NA few CASSVRAGGETQYF TGTGCCAGCAGCGTCCGGGCCGGGGGAGAGACCCAGTACTTC
TRBJ2-2 TRBV29-1 TRBD2 many CSAGRENTGELFF TGCAGCGCCGGGAGGGAGAACACCGGGGAGCTGTTTTTT
TRBJ2-7 TRBV20-1 NA NA CSARDSRAYSYEQYF TGCAGTGCTAGAGATTCTCGGGCCTACTCCTACGAGCAGTACTTC
TRBJ2-7 TRBV28 TRBD1 many CASTEEGTGGGEQYF TGTGCCAGCACCGAGGAGGGGACAGGGGGCGGGGAGCAGTACTTC
TRBJ1-5 TRBV27 NA few CASSFLGGFDNQPQHF TGTGCCAGCAGTTTCCTGGGCGGTTTCGACAATCAGCCCCAGCATTTT
TRBJ2-1 TRBV9 NA NA CASSVEGQGAYNEQFF TGTGCCAGCAGCGTAGAGGGGCAGGGTGCCTACAATGAGCAGTTCTTC
TRBJ2-7 TRBV27 NA NA CASTPRGRALYEQYF TGTGCCAGCACTCCTAGGGGCAGGGCTCTGTACGAGCAGTACTTC
TRBJ2-3 TRBV7-2 TRBD2 many CASSLSREATDTQYF TGTGCCAGCAGCTTATCACGGGAGGCCACAGATACGCAGTATTTT
TRBJ2-1 TRBV6-4 NA NA CASSADGRKGNEQFF TGTGCCAGCAGTGCTGACGGGAGAAAGGGCAATGAGCAGTTCTTC
TRBJ2-2 TRBV6-1 NA many CASSEQHDTGELFF TGTGCCAGCAGTGAGCAGCACGACACCGGGGAGCTGTTTTTT
TRBJ2-5 TRBV5-1 NA NA CASSPLTDQETQYF TGCGCCAGCAGTCCACTGACAGACCAAGAGACCCAGTACTTC
TRBJ1-5 TRBV29-1 NA NA CSVGGDQNRNQPQHF TGCAGCGTTGGGGGGGACCAAAATCGAAATCAGCCCCAGCATTTT
TRBJ2-3 TRBV6-2/TRBV6-3 NA few CASSYARPPDTQYF TGTGCCAGCAGTTACGCTAGACCCCCAGATACGCAGTATTTT